The entry that follows covers one T cell receptor beta chain sequence. The antigen is unknown. CD45RO/CCR7/CD25/CD127/CD95/CD27 separated CD4+ naive, central memory, regulatory and stem cell-like memory cells by sorting. Expressed TCRB transcripts were sequenced because the isolated RNA had all been reverse transcribed beforehand. Repertoires were generated with immunoSEQ multiplex PCR, while TCRdb's copy carries only in-frame clones and drops some. The data hold 400,000 or so clones, with about 10% observed a single time. This specimen comes from a study of beta chain features in type 1 diabetes. Study observations and caveats: Moderately but significantly shorter TCRB CDR3s were found in Type 1 diabetes patients in all four CD4+ subsets. VDJ junctions from type 1 diabetes patients carried fewer insertions and larger deletions.

This clonotype originated in a man aged 25 to 40 with type 1 diabetes. Sequenced input: central memory CD4+ T cells from blood.

CDR3 amino acids: CASSLSTYNYGYTF. CDR3 nucleotides: TGTGCCAGCAGTTTATCTACCTATAACTATGGCTACACCTTC. This chain uses TRBV28 with TRBJ1-2; D not resolved. The CDR3 extends over 14 amino acids. Deletions cut 1 base from V and 1 base from J, with 7 bases between. Germline V lookup: CDR1 MDHEN, CDR2 SYDVKM.